The next 32 T cell receptor beta chains were all read from a single sample in a study of early stage breast cancer tumors. TCRdb's copy holds only in-frame clones and misses some; the assay was immunoSEQ multiplex PCR. The sample yields about 51,000 clones, around 80% seen once. The sequenced material came from blood. Receptors originate from a person aged 40-50 years with breast cancer.

The J gene is TRBJ2-1, the V gene TRBV5-1; tentative D call: TRBD2 (6 bases). Germline V gene data show CDR1 as SGHRS and CDR2 as YFSETQ. The length of the CDR3 is 14 residues. The V end lost 4 bases, the J end lost 5 bases, and 13 bases lay between the germline ends. The CDR3 protein is CASSRSGQNNEQFF. The CDR3 DNA sequence: TGCGCCAGCAGCCGTAGCGGTCAAAACAATGAGCAGTTCTTC.

This chain connects TRBV5-1 to TRBJ1-2; TRBD1 might be the D (6 bases). Germline V lookup: CDR1 SGHRS, CDR2 YFSETQ. The CDR3 extends over 14 amino acids. V was cut by 5 bases and J by 4 bases, with 15 bases left in between. The CDR3 loop is CASSPSGGTYGYTF. Here the CDR3 DNA reads TGCGCCAGCAGTCCCTCGGGGGGCACCTATGGCTACACCTTC.

The chain uses TRBV7-6 and TRBJ2-7, with D tentatively TRBD1 (5 bases). The V end was cut by 5 bases, the J end by 5 bases, with 7 bases between. The CDR3 is 11 residues long. Looked up from germline, CDR1 is SGHVS and CDR2 is FNYEAQ. Here the CDR3 reads CASSTGHEQYF. In DNA, the CDR3 is TGTGCCAGCAGCACAGGCCACGAGCAGTACTTC. Filled out from reference TRBV7-6 and TRBJ2-7, the complete variable domain reads GAGVSQSPRYKVTKRGQDVALRCDPISGHVSLYWYRQALGQGPEFLTYFNYEAQQDKSGLPNDRFSAERPEGSISTLTIQRTEQRDSAMYRCASSTGHEQYFGPGTRLTVT.

The CDR3 protein is CASREGLAGDEQYF. The CDR3 DNA reads as TGTGCCAGCAGAGAGGGACTAGCGGGCGACGAGCAGTACTTC. The genes are TRBV7-2 and TRBJ2-7, with 12 bases lining up with TRBD2. This CDR3 has 14 residues. The V and J ends lost 6 bases and 5 bases, in that order; junction bases with no gene match: 5. In germline, CDR1 is SGHTA, CDR2 FQGNSA.

The V call is TRBV5-4, the J call TRBJ2-1; 7 nucleotides line up with TRBD2. CDR1 and CDR2 from the germline V gene are SGHNT and YYREEE (reference sequence). The CDR3 is made up of 12 amino acids. The V gene end was trimmed by 3 bases and the J gene end by 12 bases; junction bases not matched to a gene: 6. The CDR3 DNA sequence: TGTGCCAGCAGCTACGAAGCGGGACCGCAGTTCTTC. Encoded protein: CASSYEAGPQFF.

The V gene is TRBV6-1, the J gene TRBJ2-7; 8 bases are shared with TRBD2. The junction had 18 bases not matched to a gene; V was cut back by 11 bases and J by 6 bases. Per germline, CDR1 MNHNS and CDR2 SASEGT. The CDR3 consists of 15 residues. The DNA for the CDR3 is TGTGCCGCCGGGGCGGGAGGTACGCTCACGGGCGAGCAGTACTTC. Translation: CAAGAGGTLTGEQYF.

V and J are TRBV7-8 and TRBJ2-7, with no clear D. This CDR3 spans 14 amino acids. Looked up from germline, CDR1 is SGHVS and CDR2 is FQNEAQ. The germline V and J ends were trimmed by 2 bases and 2 bases, with 10 bases remaining between them. The DNA of the CDR3 is TGTGCCAGCAGCTTAAACCCCCCTCCCTACGAGCAGTACTTC. Encoded protein: CASSLNPPPYEQYF.

The CDR3 loop is CASSPSAGGDTEAFF. The CDR3, as DNA: TGCGCCAGCAGCCCGTCTGCGGGGGGGGACACTGAAGCTTTCTTT. The chain uses TRBV5-1 and TRBJ1-1; maybe TRBD1 (5 bases). V was shortened by 4 bases and J by 3 bases, with 16 bases between the two germline ends. The CDR3 is 15 amino acids. Germline-derived CDR1 and CDR2 are SGHRS and YFSETQ.

This clone was seen once. The chain carries TRBV7-8 and TRBJ2-5; TRBD2 matches 12 bases. The trim removed 4 bases at V and 6 bases at J, leaving 18 bases unmatched. Germline values: CDR1 SGHVS, CDR2 FQNEAQ. This CDR3 comprises 19 residues. CDR3 loop: CASSSPRREALAGGQTQYF. In nucleotides, the CDR3 is TGTGCCAGCAGCTCACCGAGACGAGAAGCACTAGCGGGAGGACAGACCCAGTACTTC. The full variable domain, completed using reference TRBV7-8 and TRBJ2-5, is GAGVSQSPRYKVAKRGQDVALRCDPISGHVSLFWYQQALGQGPEFLTYFQNEAQLDKSGLPSDRFFAERPEGSVSTLKIQRTQQEDSAVYLCASSSPRREALAGGQTQYFGPGTRLLVL.

This sequence joins TRBV6-4 and TRBJ1-5; 9 bases are a match to TRBD1. Germline CDR1 and CDR2: MRHNA and SNTAGT. There are 14 residues in the CDR3. After removal of 7 bases from V and 5 bases from J, the junction contained 6 bases not matched to a gene. CDR3 loop: CASTQDRGDQPQHF. The CDR3 region has the DNA TGTGCCAGCACCCAGGACAGGGGCGATCAGCCCCAGCATTTT.

This rearrangement joins TRBV11-1 to TRBJ2-5; 12 nucleotides match TRBD2. The germline V gene has CDR1 SGHAT and CDR2 FQDESV (reference sequence). J lost 6 bases, V lost 6 bases, and 5 bases had no gene match. The CDR3 spans 14 residues. As DNA, the CDR3 is TGTGCCAGCAGTTCCGGACTAGCGGGACAGACCCAGTACTTC. Its protein is CASSSGLAGQTQYF.

The chain employs TRBV18 and TRBJ2-5; D not resolved. Trimming removed 3 bases at V and 5 bases at J, with 16 bases between. Germline-derived CDR1 and CDR2 are KGHSH and LQKENI. This CDR3 comprises 15 residues. The CDR3 spells CASSPALTAFETQYF. The CDR3, as DNA: TGTGCCAGCTCACCGGCTTTGACCGCTTTCGAGACCCAGTACTTC.

The rearrangement links TRBV6-5 to TRBJ2-5; D is tentatively TRBD1 or TRBD2 (5 bases each). The CDR3 is made up of 16 amino acids. The germline V and J ends were trimmed by 2 bases and 3 bases, with 16 bases remaining between them. The V gene's germline CDR1 is MNHEY and CDR2 SVGAGI. For the CDR3, the DNA is TGTGCCAGCAGTTACCAGGCCCGGGGCGACGAAGAGACCCAGTACTTC. It codes for CASSYQARGDEETQYF.

The table lists this clone with a few counts. The genes are TRBV30 and TRBJ2-1; the match to TRBD2 covers 10 bases. This CDR3 comprises 15 residues. Trimming cost V 2 bases and J 7 bases; bases outside gene matches: 8. Germline assignment: CDR1 GTSNPN and CDR2 SVGIG (reference sequence). The DNA of the CDR3 is TGTGCCTGGAGTCTAGCGGGAGCTTGGAGAAATGAGCAGTTCTTC. Its protein product is CAWSLAGAWRNEQFF.

The rearrangement links TRBV5-4 to TRBJ2-5; D may match TRBD1 or TRBD2 (5 bases each). Deletions cut 3 bases from V and 4 bases from J, with 25 bases between. CDR3 length: 18 amino acids. The germline CDR1 and CDR2 sequences are SGHNT and YYREEE (reference sequence). CDR3 bases: TGTGCCAGCAGCTCAACCGGGACGTCGACTCTCCCCGGAGAGACCCAGTACTTC. Amino acid sequence: CASSSTGTSTLPGETQYF.

CDR3 in DNA: TGTGCCAGCTCACCAAGGGGGCCAGCCGATACGCAGTATTTT. Residues: CASSPRGPADTQYF. This chain joins TRBV18 and TRBJ2-3; 7 nucleotides agree with TRBD1. CDR1 is KGHSH, CDR2 LQKENI, per germline. The CDR3 has 14 residues. V trimming: 2 bases; J trimming: 6 bases; junction bases outside the gene matches: 5.

The genes are TRBV11-3 and TRBJ1-3; D uncertain. V was cut by 3 bases and J by 0 bases, with 3 bases left in between. Germline CDR1 reads SGHNT; CDR2 reads YENEEA. This CDR3 has 13 amino acids. DNA of the CDR3: TGTGCCAGCAGCTTGAGCTCTGGAAACACCATATATTTT. Its protein product is CASSLSSGNTIYF.

The chain is built from TRBV5-1 and TRBJ2-7; 11 bases are shared with TRBD2. The CDR3 runs to 15 residues. V dropped 3 bases and J dropped 5; count of bases not matched to a gene: 7. From germline, CDR1 is SGHRS and CDR2 YFSETQ. The CDR3 nucleotides are TGCGCCAGCAGCTCCTTAGCGGGAGGGCCTAACGAGCAGTACTTC. Its translation: CASSSLAGGPNEQYF.

The V and J genes are TRBV6-1 and TRBJ2-7; the D is unclear. The CDR3 has 14 residues. Germline loops: CDR1 MNHNS, CDR2 SASEGT. Trimming pared 7 bases from V and 0 bases from J, leaving 13 bases between. CDR3 bases: TGTGCCAGCACCCCACGGGTTTACTCCTACGAGCAGTACTTC. Amino acids: CASTPRVYSYEQYF.

The chain uses TRBV30 and TRBJ2-5; D is possibly TRBD1 or TRBD2 (5 bases each). The CDR3 runs to 17 residues. Trimming removed 4 bases from V and 4 bases from J, with 25 bases in between. The germline CDR1 and CDR2 sequences are GTSNPN and SVGIG (reference sequence). This CDR3 reads CAWKSWGRGSRGETQYF. CDR3 coding DNA: TGTGCCTGGAAGTCATGGGGTCGCGGGTCTAGGGGAGAGACCCAGTACTTC.

The chain recombines TRBV7-3 with TRBJ1-3; tentatively, D is TRBD1 (5 bases). The germline gives CDR1 SGHTA, CDR2 FQGTGA. The CDR3 extends over 14 amino acids. The ends were cut back, 5 bases at V and 2 bases at J, with 10 bases in the middle. The CDR3, as DNA: TGTGCCAGCAGCCTGTCGGGGCCTGGAAACACCATATATTTT. Protein: CASSLSGPGNTIYF.

This clone was found once. This chain joins TRBV11-2 and TRBJ2-7; D tentatively reads TRBD1 or TRBD2 (5 bases each). Germline V gives CDR1 SGHAT, CDR2 FQNNGV. The germline V and J ends were trimmed by 5 bases and 0 bases, with 17 bases remaining between them. CDR3 length equals 16 residues. CDR3 residues: CASSAQTGTSSYEQYF. The CDR3 coding sequence is TGTGCCAGCAGCGCCCAAACCGGGACCTCCTCCTACGAGCAGTACTTC.

The chain has TRBV6-1 and TRBJ2-5, with 10 bases lining up with TRBD1. The junction had 10 bases not matched to a gene; V was cut back by 3 bases and J by 6 bases. Germline V CDR1 and CDR2: MNHNS, SASEGT. This CDR3 comprises 16 residues. The CDR3, as DNA: TGTGCCAGCAGTGACCCGATGACAGGGGGCGGCAAGACCCAGTACTTC. It encodes CASSDPMTGGGKTQYF.

The rearrangement joins TRBV6-5 to TRBJ2-1, with TRBD2 matching over 7 bases. Germline assignment: CDR1 MNHEY and CDR2 SVGAGI. CDR3 length equals 15 residues. V lost 6 bases to trimming and J lost 3 bases; unmatched junction nucleotides: 8. The CDR3 DNA is TGTGCCAGCAGCCCGTCGGCGGGAGACTACAATGAGCAGTTCTTC. Translated: CASSPSAGDYNEQFF.

This clone has a handful of counts. V gene TRBV2 combines with J gene TRBJ2-7, with 8 nucleotides matching TRBD2. V gave up 3 bases and J gave up 7 bases; unmatched junction bases: 5. Germline-derived CDR1 and CDR2 are SNHLY and FYNNEI. The CDR3 runs 13 residues. This CDR3 reads CASSDLAGGEQYF. Here the CDR3 DNA reads TGTGCCAGCAGTGATCTAGCGGGCGGGGAGCAGTACTTC. Based on the CDR3 plus reference TRBV2 and TRBJ2-7, the full variable domain is EPEVTQTPSHQVTQMGQEVILRCVPISNHLYFYWYRQILGQKVEFLVSFYNNEISEKSEIFDDQFSVERPDGSNFTLKIRSTKLEDSAMYFCASSDLAGGEQYFGPGTRLTVT.

The chain uses TRBV19 and TRBJ2-7, with 8 bases identical to TRBD2. The junction had 12 bases not matched to a gene; V was cut back by 4 bases and J by 4 bases. Germline V lookup: CDR1 LNHDA, CDR2 SQIVND (reference sequence). This CDR3 comprises 16 residues. The CDR3 nucleotides are TGTGCCAGTAGTAACAACCCCAGCGGGAGTCGGTACGAGCAGTACTTC. Encoded protein: CASSNNPSGSRYEQYF. Based on the CDR3 plus reference TRBV19 and TRBJ2-7, the full variable domain is DGGITQSPKYLFRKEGQNVTLSCEQNLNHDAMYWYRQDPGQGLRLIYYSQIVNDFQKGDIAEGYSVSREKKESFPLTVTSAQKNPTAFYLCASSNNPSGSRYEQYFGPGTRLTVT.

The J gene is TRBJ2-1, the V gene TRBV5-1, with a weak D call TRBD1 (5 bases). Germline lookup yields CDR1 SGHRS and CDR2 YFSETQ. Trimming removed 0 bases at V and 5 bases at J, with 15 bases between. This CDR3 is 16 amino acids long. CDR3 in amino acids: CASSLGPTGRDNEQFF. CDR3 nucleotides: TGCGCCAGCAGCTTGGGGCCTACGGGCAGGGACAATGAGCAGTTCTTC. Full variable domain (missing parts from reference TRBV5-1 and TRBJ2-1): KAGVTQTPRYLIKTRGQQVTLSCSPISGHRSVSWYQQTPGQGLQFLFEYFSETQRNKGNFPGRFSGRQFSNSRSEMNVSTLELGDSALYLCASSLGPTGRDNEQFFGPGTRLTVL.

The V gene is TRBV27, the J gene TRBJ1-4, with 7 bases lining up with TRBD1. V was clipped by 5 bases and J by 5 bases; unmatched bases: 17. The CDR3 has 18 amino acids. Germline V gene lookup returns CDR1 MNHEY and CDR2 SMNVEV (reference sequence). CDR3 amino acids: CASSLRIRDSPTNEKLFF. CDR3 sequence (DNA): TGTGCCAGCAGTCTCCGTATCAGGGACAGCCCCACAAATGAAAAACTGTTTTTT.

The V and J genes are TRBV5-1 and TRBJ2-1; 10 bases are shared with TRBD2. V shed 4 bases and J 5 bases; nucleotides not matched to a gene: 15. Germline loops: CDR1 SGHRS, CDR2 YFSETQ. The CDR3 consists of 18 residues. The CDR3 DNA is TGCGCCAGCAGCCGAGGGCTGAGCGGGAGGGTGGGCAACAATGAGCAGTTCTTC. Protein product: CASSRGLSGRVGNNEQFF.

The genes are TRBV19 and TRBJ2-7; 7 positions match TRBD1. This CDR3 is 13 amino acids long. V was pared by 6 bases and J by 4 bases, with 6 bases of the junction left unmatched. The germline gives CDR1 LNHDA, CDR2 SQIVND (reference sequence). The CDR3 coding sequence is TGTGCCAGTAGCGAACCACAGGGGTACGAGCAGTACTTC. Translated: CASSEPQGYEQYF.

The CDR3 sequence: CASSAGGGLRRDQYF. Here the CDR3 DNA reads TGCGCCAGCAGTGCGGGGGGAGGTCTAAGAAGGGACCAGTACTTC. V is TRBV10-2 and J is TRBJ2-5, with 7 bases aligning to TRBD2. Germline CDR1 is WSHSY and CDR2 is SAAADI. This CDR3 has 15 residues. After removal of 4 bases from V and 10 bases from J, the junction contained 15 bases not matched to a gene.

The gene calls are TRBV23-1 and TRBJ2-1; 15 bases line up with TRBD2. TRBV23-1 is an ORF for which the function is uncertain. The CDR3 length is 17 residues. With 3 bases clipped from V and 7 bases from J, the junction kept 7 bases outside the gene matches. The CDR3 reads CASSQRTSGRAANEQFF. DNA for the CDR3: TGCGCCAGCAGTCAGAGGACTAGCGGGAGGGCCGCGAATGAGCAGTTCTTC.